This TCR beta chain was obtained from a study of blood T cells in healthy people across ages. Study-level points and caveats: It was held that the diversity estimates obtained from one million T cells were underestimates. Comparison with aged donors showed that long-lived donors had more naive CD4+ cells and higher diversity.

Germline V gene data show CDR1 as ENHRY and CDR2 as SYGVKD. The CDR3 loop spans 15 amino acids. V lost 0 bases to trimming and J lost 5 bases, with 12 bases between them. A second PCR, run for about 6 to 11 cycles, used a sample-barcoded 5' primer plus a J-beta primer mix. Each CDR3 protein is one row after TCRdb ran MiXCR on the 5' RACE reads. The sample carries 550,000 to 750,000 distinct CDR3 sequences, around 21% recorded once. Notes on this clonotype: No antigen is known for it.

Sequencing was carried out using blood. The rearrangement links TRBV10-3 to TRBJ2-3; D might be TRBD1 (6 bases). The origin of this receptor is a man between 65 and 85 years old in good health. In DNA form, the CDR3 reads TGTGCCATCAGTGAGTCTAGGGGGTCGGGAGATACGCAGTATTTT. This sequence encodes CAISESRGSGDTQYF.